This T cell receptor (beta chain) was sequenced during a study of blood T cell repertoires in COVID-19. A single count supports this clone. The V and J ends lost 1 base and 1 base respectively, with 8 bases between them. From germline, CDR1 is LGHNA and CDR2 YNFKEQ. The CDR3 has 15 amino acids. Source study methods: The assay estimated nucleated cells by amplifying reference gene primers. This table comes from immunoSEQ multiplex PCR, and its TCRdb copy is limited to in-frame clones, with some not included. The V and J calls and clone size come from that table; D and trimming were worked out from the DNA. Among about 490,000 clones listed, approximately 85% were seen once.

The chain combines TRBV4-2 with TRBJ2-1, with D possibly TRBD2 on 5 matching bases. Specimen: peripheral blood. The TCR originated in a human donor in a cohort sampled during active COVID-19. The CDR3 DNA follows: TGTGCCAGCAGCCAAGGGGAGCGGTCCTACAATGAGCAGTTCTTC. Its protein is CASSQGERSYNEQFF.